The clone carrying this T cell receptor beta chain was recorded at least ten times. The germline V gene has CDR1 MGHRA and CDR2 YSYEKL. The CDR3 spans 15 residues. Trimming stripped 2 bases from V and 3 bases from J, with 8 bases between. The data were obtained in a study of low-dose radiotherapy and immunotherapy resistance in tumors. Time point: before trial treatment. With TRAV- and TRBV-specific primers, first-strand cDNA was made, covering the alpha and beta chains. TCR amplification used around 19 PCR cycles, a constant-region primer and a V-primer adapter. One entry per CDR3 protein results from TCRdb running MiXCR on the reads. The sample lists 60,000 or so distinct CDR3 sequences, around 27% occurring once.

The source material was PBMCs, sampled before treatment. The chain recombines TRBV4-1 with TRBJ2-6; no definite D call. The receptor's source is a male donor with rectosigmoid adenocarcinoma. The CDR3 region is CASSQWQDGANVLTF. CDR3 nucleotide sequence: TGCGCCAGCAGCCAATGGCAAGATGGGGCCAACGTCCTGACTTTC.